A single sample is the source of the 8 T cell receptor beta chains below, sequenced in a study of cytomegalovirus exposure and HLA in healthy donors. PCR amplification relied on 60 Vbeta primers (plus 13 Jbeta primers). Sequencing was performed with immunoSEQ multiplex PCR; in TCRdb, only in-frame clones are kept and a portion is missing. The sample has around 170,000 clones; around 80% are singletons. The sample was PBMCs. These receptors were taken from a woman in her forties in good health and CMV-seronegative.

The rearrangement uses TRBV5-4 and TRBJ2-1, with TRBD2 matching 12 bases. Looked up from germline, CDR1 is SGHNT and CDR2 is YYREEE (reference sequence). V shed 0 bases, J shed 12 bases, and the junction held 10 bases outside the gene matches. The CDR3 extends over 16 amino acids. The CDR3 DNA reads as TGTGCCAGCAGCTTGGTCGGTGCTAGCGGGAGGGAATGGCAGTTCTTC. Translation: CASSLVGASGREWQFF.

The chain is built from TRBV29-1 and TRBJ1-4, with TRBD1 matching over 10 bases. V gave up 6 bases and J gave up 3 bases; unmatched junction bases: 13. Germline values: CDR1 SQVTM, CDR2 ANQGSEA. The CDR3 consists of 17 residues. Written as DNA, the CDR3 is TGCAGCGTCTTACCGGGACAGGGGCCTGCGGCTAATGAAAAACTGTTTTTT. Translating gives CSVLPGQGPAANEKLFF.

The chain uses TRBV14 and TRBJ2-3; 9 bases are a match to TRBD2. With 1 base clipped from V and 11 bases from J, the junction kept 10 bases outside the gene matches. CDR1 and CDR2 from the germline V gene are SGHDN and FVKESK. The CDR3 is 15 amino acids. The CDR3 sequence: CASSQGGLATQRQYF. DNA for the CDR3: TGTGCCAGCAGCCAAGGTGGACTAGCGACGCAGAGGCAGTATTTT.

The V and J genes are TRBV2 and TRBJ2-1; 11 bases are shared with TRBD2. CDR3 size: 15 residues. The V and J ends lost 4 bases and 10 bases, in that order; junction bases with no gene match: 9. The germline CDR1 and CDR2 sequences are SNHLY and FYNNEI. For the CDR3, the DNA is TGTGCCAGCAGTGTTCTGGGTAGCGGGAGGGGAGAGCAGTTCTTC. It codes for CASSVLGSGRGEQFF.

The gene calls are TRBV9 and TRBJ2-7; no clear D. The length of the CDR3 is 14 residues. V was pared by 4 bases and J by 0 bases, with 11 bases between. Germline V gives CDR1 SGDLS, CDR2 YYNGEE. CDR3 loop: CASSPLSTSYEQYF. The CDR3 DNA reads TGTGCCAGCAGCCCCCTAAGCACCTCCTACGAGCAGTACTTC.

The V call is TRBV19, the J call TRBJ1-5, with a weak D call TRBD1 (5 bases). This CDR3 contains 13 residues. The V end lost 5 bases, the J end lost 7 bases, and 12 bases lay between the germline ends. CDR1 and CDR2 (germline): LNHDA, SQIVND (reference sequence). CDR3 protein: CASSQRGDQPQHF. The CDR3 DNA follows: TGTGCCAGTAGTCAACGCGGGGACCAGCCCCAGCATTTT.

V is TRBV5-1 and J is TRBJ1-5, with unresolved D. The CDR3 loop spans 15 amino acids. Germline-derived CDR1 and CDR2 are SGHRS and YFSETQ. V was cut by 0 bases and J by 4 bases, with 11 bases left in between. Here the CDR3 reads CASSLAGVGNQPQHF. The CDR3, as DNA: TGCGCCAGCAGCTTGGCCGGGGTAGGGAATCAGCCCCAGCATTTT.

The V gene is TRBV7-9, the J gene TRBJ2-1; 8 nucleotides match TRBD2. The germline V gene encodes CDR1 SEHNR and CDR2 FQNEAQ (reference sequence). The CDR3 consists of 16 residues. The junction had 7 bases not matched to a gene; V was cut back by 3 bases and J by 3 bases. CDR3 loop: CASSFERERDYNEQFF. DNA for the CDR3: TGTGCCAGCAGCTTCGAGCGGGAGAGGGACTACAATGAGCAGTTCTTC. The whole variable domain, filled in from reference TRBV7-9 and TRBJ2-1, reads DTGVSQNPRHKITKRGQNVTFRCDPISEHNRLYWYRQTLGQGPEFLTYFQNEAQLEKSRLLSDRFSAERPKGSFSTLEIQRTEQGDSAMYLCASSFERERDYNEQFFGPGTRLTVL.